These 3 T cell receptor beta chains share one sample of origin, sequenced in a study of CD8 T cells in ankylosing spondylitis. TCRdb itself ran the 5' RACE reads through MiXCR, one entry per CDR3 protein. This table holds roughly 150,000 distinct CDR3 sequences, approximately 9.9% found once. Sequenced sample: blood, either unsorted or a sorted T cell fraction (not recorded which). The receptors come from a female donor with ankylosing spondylitis or in good health (not recorded which).

The chain recombines TRBV2 with TRBJ1-1; D is undetermined. The CDR3 is 13 residues long. Between the trimmed V and J ends, which lost 3 bases and 7 bases, there was a span of 12 bases. The germline V gene has CDR1 SNHLY and CDR2 FYNNEI. This chain's CDR3 is CASSDGILIEAFF. The CDR3 DNA follows: TGTGCCAGCAGTGATGGGATTTTGATTGAAGCTTTCTTT. The full variable domain, completed using reference TRBV2 and TRBJ1-1, is EPEVTQTPSHQVTQMGQEVILRCVPISNHLYFYWYRQILGQKVEFLVSFYNNEISEKSEIFDDQFSVERPDGSNFTLKIRSTKLEDSAMYFCASSDGILIEAFFGQGTRLTVV.

The rearrangement links TRBV7-2 to TRBJ2-1, with no clear D. There are 15 residues in the CDR3. In germline, CDR1 is SGHTA, CDR2 FQGNSA. Trimming removed 5 bases from V and 0 bases from J, with 11 bases in between. CDR3 residues: CASSDELSSYNEQFF. CDR3 bases: TGTGCCAGCAGCGATGAACTGAGCTCCTACAATGAGCAGTTCTTC.

This clonotype was seen more than once but under ten times. The chain uses TRBV7-3 and TRBJ2-2; D possibly corresponds to TRBD1 (5 bases). Per the germline V gene, CDR1 is SGHTA and CDR2 is FQGTGA. CDR3 length: 15 amino acids. Trimming stripped 4 bases from V and 3 bases from J, with 12 bases between. Here the CDR3 reads CASSSWGDDTGELFF. The DNA for the CDR3 is TGTGCCAGCAGCTCGTGGGGCGATGACACCGGGGAGCTGTTTTTT.